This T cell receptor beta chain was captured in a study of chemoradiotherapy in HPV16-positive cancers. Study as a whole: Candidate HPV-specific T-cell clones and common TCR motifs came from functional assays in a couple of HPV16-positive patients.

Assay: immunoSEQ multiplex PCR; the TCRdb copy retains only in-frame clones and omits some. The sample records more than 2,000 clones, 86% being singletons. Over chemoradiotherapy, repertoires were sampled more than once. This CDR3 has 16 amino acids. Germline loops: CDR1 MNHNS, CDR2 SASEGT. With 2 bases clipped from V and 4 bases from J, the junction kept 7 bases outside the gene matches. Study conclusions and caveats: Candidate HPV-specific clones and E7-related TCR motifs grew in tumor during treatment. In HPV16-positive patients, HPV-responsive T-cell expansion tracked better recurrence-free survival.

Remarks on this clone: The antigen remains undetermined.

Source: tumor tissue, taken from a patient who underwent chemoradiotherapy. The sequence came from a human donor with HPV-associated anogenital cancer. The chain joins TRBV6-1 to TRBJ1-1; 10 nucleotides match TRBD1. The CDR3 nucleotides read TGTGCCAGCAGTGAATGGGTAAGGACAGGGGGCACTGAAGCTTTCTTT. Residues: CASSEWVRTGGTEAFF.